The next 20 T cell receptor beta chains were all read from a single sample in a study of T cells in Graves' hyperthyroidism and ophthalmopathy. Researchers amplified the TCR beta CDR3 regions from RNA transcripts. The HTBI set primed first-round TCR CDR3 RT-PCR. In TCRdb, the multiplex PCR reads were re-called with MiXCR into one record per CDR3 protein. The data show about 480,000 distinct CDR3 sequences, with roughly a quarter seen just once and approximately 10% held by the top ten. Sequenced sample: blood. The receptor set was obtained from a woman in her twenties or thirties with Graves' ophthalmopathy.

Ten or more counts support this clonotype. The rearrangement joins TRBV24-1 to TRBJ1-2; D uncertain. CDR3 length equals 12 residues. The germline CDR1 and CDR2 sequences are KGHDR and SFDVKD. The ends were cut back, 1 base at V and 8 bases at J, with 7 bases in the middle. The CDR3 DNA sequence: TGTGCCACCAGTGATTTTCCTGGGGGCTACACCTTC. This gives the protein CATSDFPGGYTF.

This clonotype turned up a few times. The chain carries TRBV27 and TRBJ1-2; 11 bases are a match to TRBD1. Germline CDR1 and CDR2: MNHEY and SMNVEV (reference sequence). The CDR3 has 16 residues. Unmatched junction bases numbered 9, after V lost 4 bases and J lost 5 bases. CDR3 residues: CASSSGTGGRRYGYTF. CDR3 bases: TGTGCCAGCAGTTCCGGGACAGGGGGAAGAAGGTATGGCTACACCTTC.

This chain links TRBV25-1 with TRBJ2-7; 14 nucleotides line up with TRBD2. CDR1 and CDR2 from the germline V gene are MGHDK and SYGVNS. The CDR3 consists of 15 residues. J was trimmed by 7 bases and V by 5 bases; bases with no gene match: 7. The CDR3 coding sequence is TGTGCCAGCAGTCCCCGACTAGCGGGAGGGAGAGAGCAGTACTTC. This translates into CASSPRLAGGREQYF.

This clonotype was observed at least ten times. This chain joins TRBV12-3 or TRBV12-4 and TRBJ2-5; 7 nucleotides agree with TRBD1. V dropped 7 bases and J dropped 1; count of bases not matched to a gene: 6. The CDR3 contains 14 residues. The CDR3 nucleotides read TGTGCCAGCACCCAGACAGGGACCCAAGAGACCCAGTACTTC. It is translated as CASTQTGTQETQYF.

At least ten counts were recorded for this clonotype. The chain links TRBV27 to TRBJ1-2; TRBD1 matches 10 bases. The CDR3 is 17 amino acids. Germline V gene data show CDR1 as MNHEY and CDR2 as SMNVEV (reference sequence). V shed 6 bases, J shed 0 bases, and the junction held 10 bases outside the gene matches. In DNA form, the CDR3 reads TGTGCCAGCAGCCGAGGGACAGGGGTATCGACTAACTATGGCTACACCTTC. Translating it yields CASSRGTGVSTNYGYTF.

In this sample, this clonotype turned up many times. The rearrangement links TRBV27 to TRBJ2-7, with D maybe TRBD1 (6 bases). The germline V gene encodes CDR1 MNHEY and CDR2 SMNVEV (reference sequence). CDR3 length equals 14 residues. Trimming removed 2 bases at V and 3 bases at J, with 11 bases between. As DNA, the CDR3 is TGTGCCAGCAGTTTAGCTAACAGGGTCTACGAGCAGTACTTC. It yields the protein CASSLANRVYEQYF.

The genes are TRBV7-3 and TRBJ2-5; possibly TRBD1 for D (6 bases). The CDR3 sequence is 13 residues long. The V gene's germline CDR1 is SGHTA and CDR2 FQGTGA. Trimming removed 9 bases from V and 5 bases from J, with 16 bases in between. The CDR3 DNA follows: TGTGCCAGTTCCAGGGGACGCGAGGAGACCCAGTACTTC. As protein: CASSRGREETQYF.

This CDR3 reads CSAPTLAGAYEQYF. The CDR3 DNA sequence: TGCAGTGCTCCTACTCTAGCGGGGGCCTACGAGCAGTACTTC. V gene TRBV20-1 combines with J gene TRBJ2-7; the match to TRBD2 covers 10 bases. CDR1 and CDR2 from the germline V gene are DFQATT and SNEGSKA (reference sequence). After removal of 5 bases from V and 2 bases from J, the junction contained 6 bases not matched to a gene. The CDR3 covers 14 residues.

Comment on this clonotype: Being one base from a much bigger clone, this may be a read error. The CDR3 end shows no conserved phenylalanine or tryptophan, and so a read error is likely. The chain joins TRBV28 to TRBJ2-2, with D uncertain. The V end lost 7 bases, the J end lost 5 bases, and 8 bases lay between the germline ends. Germline loops: CDR1 MDHEN, CDR2 SYDVKM. The CDR3 has 12 amino acids. CDR3 protein: CASIPRTGELFL. The CDR3 DNA is TGTGCCAGCATTCCCAGGACCGGGGAGCTGTTTTTG.

V usage is TRBV6-1 and J usage is TRBJ2-7; D possibly matches TRBD1 or TRBD2 (5 bases each). Trimming took off 2 bases at V and 5 bases at J, with 16 bases between the two ends. The CDR3 runs 15 residues. CDR1 MNHNS and CDR2 SASEGT come from the germline V gene. The CDR3 is CASSENDGGVNEQYF. The DNA for the CDR3 is TGTGCCAGCAGTGAAAACGATGGGGGAGTGAACGAGCAGTACTTC.

The chain recombines TRBV2 with TRBJ2-2; D gene ambiguous. V was cut by 3 bases and J by 5 bases, with 10 bases left in between. This CDR3 region has 14 residues. Germline CDR1 is SNHLY and CDR2 is FYNNEI. CDR3 coding DNA: TGTGCCAGCAGTGAGATTGACTCAACCGGGGAGCTGTTTTTT. It yields the protein CASSEIDSTGELFF.

The chain carries TRBV7-8 and TRBJ1-6, with TRBD1 as a possible D gene (6 bases). V was shortened by 4 bases and J by 5 bases, with 9 bases between the two germline ends. Germline CDR1 and CDR2: SGHVS and FQNEAQ. The CDR3 is 14 amino acids. The CDR3 DNA reads as TGTGCCAGCAGCTCCGGGACACATAATTCACCCCTCCACTTT. It is translated as CASSSGTHNSPLHF.

V and J are TRBV30 and TRBJ2-7, with D perhaps TRBD2 (6 bases). This CDR3 spans 12 amino acids. Germline V gene lookup returns CDR1 GTSNPN and CDR2 SVGIG (reference sequence). Trimming stripped 4 bases from V and 4 bases from J, with 11 bases between. The CDR3 coding sequence is TGTGCCTGGACCCGGCGGGGTTACGAGCAGTACTTC. Translating it yields CAWTRRGYEQYF.

This clonotype was observed at least ten times. The rearrangement links TRBV12-3 or TRBV12-4 to TRBJ1-2, with D possibly being TRBD1 (6 bases). The CDR3 covers 14 residues. Trimming stripped 8 bases from V and 8 bases from J, with 21 bases between. The CDR3 DNA reads TGTGCCAGCCCGGACGAACAGGGCTGGGGCGGCTACACCTTC. Its translation is CASPDEQGWGGYTF.

This clonotype was detected a few times. This chain connects TRBV19 to TRBJ2-4, with TRBD2 matching over 11 bases. The germline gives CDR1 LNHDA, CDR2 SQIVND (reference sequence). The CDR3 is 18 residues long. The V segment lost 6 bases and the J segment 3 bases; nucleotides outside the gene matches: 13. The CDR3 bases are TGTGCCAGTAGACTAGCGGGGGTCTTGAAGGGAGGCAAAAACATTCAGTACTTC. Translated: CASRLAGVLKGGKNIQYF. The full variable domain, its missing parts supplied by reference TRBV19 and TRBJ2-4, is DGGITQSPKYLFRKEGQNVTLSCEQNLNHDAMYWYRQDPGQGLRLIYYSQIVNDFQKGDIAEGYSVSREKKESFPLTVTSAQKNPTAFYLCASRLAGVLKGGKNIQYFGAGTRLSVL.

This clonotype was observed a handful of times. CDR3 nucleotide sequence: TGTGCCAGCAGTGAAGACAGGGGGCTCGCTGAAGCTTTCTTT. Translated, it gives CASSEDRGLAEAFF. This chain links TRBV2 with TRBJ1-1, with TRBD1 matching 9 bases. Germline assignment: CDR1 SNHLY and CDR2 FYNNEI. The CDR3 loop spans 14 amino acids. V dropped 1 base and J dropped 6; count of bases not matched to a gene: 3. The variable domain in full, with the rest retrieved from reference TRBV2 and TRBJ1-1, is EPEVTQTPSHQVTQMGQEVILRCVPISNHLYFYWYRQILGQKVEFLVSFYNNEISEKSEIFDDQFSVERPDGSNFTLKIRSTKLEDSAMYFCASSEDRGLAEAFFGQGTRLTVV.

This clonotype has a handful of counts. The chain recombines TRBV12-3 or TRBV12-4 with TRBJ2-7, with a possible D match to TRBD1 (5 bases). With 10 bases removed from V and 2 bases from J, the gap between germline ends came to 15 bases. The CDR3 is 13 amino acids. The CDR3 here is CATSPGIPYEQYF. The CDR3 region has the DNA TGTGCCACCTCCCCAGGGATCCCCTACGAGCAGTACTTC.

V is TRBV6-2 or TRBV6-3 and J is TRBJ1-5; TRBD1 might be the D (5 bases). With 2 bases removed from V and 5 bases from J, the gap between germline ends came to 13 bases. CDR1 and CDR2 (germline): MNHEY, SVGEGT. The CDR3 spans 15 residues. CDR3 sequence: CASSYGAGKYQPQHF. CDR3 DNA sequence: TGTGCCAGCAGTTACGGGGCAGGGAAATATCAGCCCCAGCATTTT.

This clonotype was picked up many times. This rearrangement joins TRBV12-3 or TRBV12-4 to TRBJ1-2, with D unclear. The ends were cut back, 10 bases at V and 2 bases at J, with 20 bases in the middle. CDR3 size: 15 residues. For the CDR3, the DNA is TGTGCCACCGAGATGACGGAGTCCATGAACTATGGCTACACCTTC. Amino acid sequence: CATEMTESMNYGYTF.

This clonotype has ten or more counts. The chain links TRBV2 to TRBJ2-5; tentative D call: TRBD1 (6 bases). This CDR3 is built from 14 residues. Deletions cut 8 bases from V and 4 bases from J, with 17 bases between. Germline V gives CDR1 SNHLY, CDR2 FYNNEI. DNA of the CDR3: TGTGCCAGCGGAAAGACAGGCTCTGGAGAGACCCAGTACTTC. Its translation: CASGKTGSGETQYF.